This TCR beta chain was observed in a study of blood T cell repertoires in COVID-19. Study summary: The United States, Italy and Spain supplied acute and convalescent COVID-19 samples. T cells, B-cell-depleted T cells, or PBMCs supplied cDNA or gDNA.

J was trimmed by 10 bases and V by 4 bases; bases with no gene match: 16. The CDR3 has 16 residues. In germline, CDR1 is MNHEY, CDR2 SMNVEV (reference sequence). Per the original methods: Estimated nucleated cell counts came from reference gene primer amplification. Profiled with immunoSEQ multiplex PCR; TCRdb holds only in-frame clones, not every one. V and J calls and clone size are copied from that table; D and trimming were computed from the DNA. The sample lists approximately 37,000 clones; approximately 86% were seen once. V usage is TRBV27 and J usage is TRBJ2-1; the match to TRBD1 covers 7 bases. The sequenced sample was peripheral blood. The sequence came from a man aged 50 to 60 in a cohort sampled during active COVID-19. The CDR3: CASSWDRQGPTQEQFF. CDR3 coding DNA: TGTGCCAGCAGTTGGGACCGACAGGGCCCTACCCAGGAGCAGTTCTTC.